Each of the 7 T cell receptor beta chains below was sequenced from the same sample in a study of cytomegalovirus exposure and HLA in healthy donors. The method was immunoSEQ multiplex PCR; TCRdb's version includes in-frame clones alone and lacks a portion of them. Found here are some 270,000 clones, around 85% of them singletons; the top ten hold approximately 1%. Sequencing was done on a sample of PBMCs. These receptors were collected from a woman aged 18-29 years in good health and CMV-seronegative.

This clone has just a few counts. V and J are TRBV15 and TRBJ1-2; TRBD1 agrees at 7 bases. Germline values: CDR1 LNHNV, CDR2 YYDKDF (reference sequence). With V trimmed by 5 bases and J by 3 bases, 3 bases remained unmatched. The CDR3 contains 13 residues. CDR3 in DNA: TGTGCCACCAGCCCCGGGACAGACTATGGCTACACCTTC. This translates into CATSPGTDYGYTF.

The CDR3 reads CASSSGLAGGGEQFF. As DNA, the CDR3 is TGTGCCAGCAGCTCGGGACTAGCGGGAGGCGGGGAGCAGTTCTTC. The chain links TRBV9 to TRBJ2-1, with 15 bases that match TRBD2. The CDR3 covers 15 residues. V lost 4 bases, J lost 10 bases, and 6 bases stayed unmatched. Germline V CDR1 and CDR2: SGDLS, YYNGEE.

The chain has TRBV30 and TRBJ1-2; a weak D match, TRBD1 (5 bases). The V and J ends lost 0 bases and 8 bases respectively, with 13 bases between them. CDR1 and CDR2 from the germline V gene are GTSNPN and SVGIG (reference sequence). The CDR3 totals 13 residues. CDR3: CAWSVRGRRGYTF. The DNA of the CDR3 is TGTGCCTGGAGTGTAAGGGGTCGGCGGGGCTACACCTTC.

This chain connects TRBV30 to TRBJ1-1, with D perhaps matching TRBD1 (5 bases). The CDR3 is 12 residues long. CDR1 is GTSNPN and CDR2 is SVGIG in the germline V gene (reference sequence). Trimming pared 5 bases from V and 4 bases from J, leaving 11 bases between. The CDR3 nucleotides are TGTGCCTGGGCAGCCCAGGGCACTGAAGCTTTCTTT. Its translation is CAWAAQGTEAFF.

The chain has TRBV30 and TRBJ1-2; D gene uncertain. The CDR3 contains 13 residues. Germline V CDR1 and CDR2: GTSNPN, SVGIG (reference sequence). V was trimmed by 1 base and J by 1 base, leaving 7 bases between them. CDR3 coding DNA: TGTGCCTGGAGTGCCGGACTTAACTATGGCTACACCTTC. It specifies CAWSAGLNYGYTF.

This sequence joins TRBV5-1 and TRBJ2-7, with D possibly matching TRBD1 (6 bases). CDR1 is SGHRS, CDR2 YFSETQ, per germline. V lost 0 bases, J lost 2 bases, and 12 bases lay in between. The CDR3 extends over 15 amino acids. The CDR3 sequence is CASSLVSAGAYEQYF. CDR3 coding DNA: TGCGCCAGCAGCTTGGTTAGCGCAGGGGCCTACGAGCAGTACTTC.

This sequence joins TRBV5-1 and TRBJ2-3; no clear D. The CDR3 spans 15 residues. V was shortened by 0 bases and J by 0 bases, with 8 bases between the two germline ends. Germline V gives CDR1 SGHRS, CDR2 YFSETQ. Written as DNA, the CDR3 is TGCGCCAGCAGCTTGGCCGTCTACAGCACAGATACGCAGTATTTT. Translated: CASSLAVYSTDTQYF.